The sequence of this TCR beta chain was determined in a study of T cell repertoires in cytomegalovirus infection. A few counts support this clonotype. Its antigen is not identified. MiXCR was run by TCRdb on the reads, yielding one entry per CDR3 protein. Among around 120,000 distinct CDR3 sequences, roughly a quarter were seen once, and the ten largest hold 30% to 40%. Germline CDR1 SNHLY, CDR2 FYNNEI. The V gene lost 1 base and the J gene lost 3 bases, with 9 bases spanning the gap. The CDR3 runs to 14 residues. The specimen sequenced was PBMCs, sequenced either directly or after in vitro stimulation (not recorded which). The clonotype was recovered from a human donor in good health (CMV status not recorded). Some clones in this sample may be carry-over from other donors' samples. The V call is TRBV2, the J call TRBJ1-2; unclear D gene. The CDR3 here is CASSEGTGYYGYTF. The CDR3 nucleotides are TGTGCCAGCAGTGAAGGGACGGGCTACTATGGCTACACCTTC.